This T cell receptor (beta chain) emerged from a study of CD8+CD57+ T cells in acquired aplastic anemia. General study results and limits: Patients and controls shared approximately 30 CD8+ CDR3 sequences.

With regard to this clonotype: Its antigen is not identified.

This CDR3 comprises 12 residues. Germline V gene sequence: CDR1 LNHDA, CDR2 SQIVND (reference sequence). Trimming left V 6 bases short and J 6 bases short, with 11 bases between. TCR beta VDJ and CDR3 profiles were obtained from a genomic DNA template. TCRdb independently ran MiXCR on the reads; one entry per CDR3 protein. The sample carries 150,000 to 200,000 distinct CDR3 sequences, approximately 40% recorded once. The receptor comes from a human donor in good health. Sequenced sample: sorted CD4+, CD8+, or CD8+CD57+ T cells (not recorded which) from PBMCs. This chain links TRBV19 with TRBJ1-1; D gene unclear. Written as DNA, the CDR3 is TGTGCCAGTAGAAGGGCGACGGCTGAAGCTTTCTTT. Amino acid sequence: CASRRATAEAFF. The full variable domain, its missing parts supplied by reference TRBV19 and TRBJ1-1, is DGGITQSPKYLFRKEGQNVTLSCEQNLNHDAMYWYRQDPGQGLRLIYYSQIVNDFQKGDIAEGYSVSREKKESFPLTVTSAQKNPTAFYLCASRRATAEAFFGQGTRLTVV.